This T cell receptor (beta chain) derives from a study of blood T cell repertoires in COVID-19. Study summary: Samples of COVID-19 (acute and convalescent) were obtained from the United States, Italy and Spain.

The CDR3 is 13 residues long. Germline assignment: CDR1 MNHEY and CDR2 SMNVEV (reference sequence). Trimming pared 2 bases from V and 1 base from J, leaving 3 bases between. Assay used: immunoSEQ multiplex PCR; TCRdb lists only in-frame clones, some missing. The sample lists 150,000 or so clones, roughly 79% occurring once. The rearrangement uses TRBV27 and TRBJ1-5; D remains unclear. The specimen was peripheral blood. This receptor was identified in a human donor with acute or convalescent COVID-19. The donor label of this sample is uncertain. The CDR3 region is CASSLESNQPQHF. The DNA for the CDR3 is TGTGCCAGCAGTTTAGAGAGCAATCAGCCCCAGCATTTT.